This T cell receptor (beta chain) stems from a study of CD8+ T cells in alopecia areata. Study results and caveats: Sequence data from scalp samples additionally include resident alphabeta T cells of normal skin. Scalp clonality and expanded CD8+ clones among the top 100 were significantly decreased by tofacitinib.

Extracted RNA was reverse transcribed into cDNA, the sequencing template. Sequencing used immunoSEQ multiplex PCR; TCRdb keeps in-frame clones, though not all of them. The top ten clones hold roughly 16% of a sample with fewer than 200,000 clones, 50% to 75% of them seen once. Specified treatment: oral pan-JAK inhibitor, 5-10 mg twice daily. Peripheral blood samples and lesional scalp punch biopsies were obtained from alopecia areata patients. The authors sorted CD4+ and CD8+ T cells from PBMCs. Germline lookup yields CDR1 ENHRY and CDR2 SYGVKD. Trimming pared 0 bases from V and 4 bases from J, leaving 9 bases between. The CDR3 is 14 residues long. Points on this clone: What it binds is unknown.

The V call is TRBV10-3, the J call TRBJ1-1; D call uncertain. The sample was CD4+ T cells sorted from blood, taken between weeks 55 and 65, from a patient treated with tofacitinib. The TCR comes from a human donor with alopecia areata. CDR3 DNA sequence: TGTGCCATCAGTGAGTCGTCCGAGGGCACTGAAGCTTTCTTT. This translates into CAISESSEGTEAFF.